This T cell receptor beta chain stems from a study of graft-versus-host responses after intestinal transplantation. General observations from the study: Some GvH clones were seen earlier in gut or blood, suggesting intestinal origin. High graft-versus-host to host-versus-graft T cell clonal ratios marked allografts of patients with graft-donor macrochimerism.

The method was immunoSEQ multiplex PCR; TCRdb's version includes in-frame clones alone and lacks a portion of them. Among 80,000 to 100,000 clones listed, 90% to 95% were seen once. A note on this clone: The target antigen is unknown.

In germline, CDR1 is MNHEY, CDR2 SVGAGI. The CDR3 consists of 16 residues. V lost 0 bases and J lost 2, with 11 bases in between. Sequences were derived from unstimulated CD4+ T cells sorted from spleen or lymph node cells, sampled before intestinal transplant. The receptor was isolated from a human donor who received an intestinal transplant. The chain uses TRBV6-5 and TRBJ2-1, with D uncertain. CDR3 nucleotides: TGTGCCAGCAGTTACTCTTCGACTCTGACCTACAATGAGCAGTTCTTC. Translation gives CASSYSSTLTYNEQFF.